This T cell receptor beta chain is drawn from a study of OX40 agonist ivuxolimab in advanced cancers. Looking at the study overall: Ivuxolimab was a fully human IgG2 agonistic monoclonal antibody targeting the costimulatory receptor OX40 (CD134). Intravenous ivuxolimab was administered to patients every 2 weeks at six dose levels: 0.01, 0.1, 0.3, 1.5, 3 and 10 mg/kg. Among the approximately 54 dose-escalation patients, some 20 had hepatocellular carcinoma, roughly 15 melanoma, 9 renal cell carcinoma and 9 head and neck cancer. In the dose-escalation cohort, more than 75% of patients were male, and the mean age was about 55 years, with a range of roughly 20 to 80. Patients were allowed to have had prior anti-PD-1, anti-PD-L1 or anti-CTLA-4 therapy, and approximately 40% of the dose-escalation patients had been treated with checkpoint inhibitors. Three dose-escalation patients achieved partial responses, one with hepatocellular carcinoma and two with cutaneous melanoma. The point of sequencing TCRbeta in the periphery was to test whether ivuxolimab changed TCR sequence diversity and drove clonal T-cell expansion. The paper describes the monotherapy dose-escalation part (N ≈ 49 patients) of the phase I trial of ivuxolimab.

The trial excluded patients who had a history of autoimmune disease or were on systemic immunosuppression. Peripheral blood for TCR sequencing was collected from all dose cohorts at baseline, on cycle 4 day 1, and on cycle 7 day 1. Samples came from an open-label, multicenter, first-in-human phase I dose-escalation trial of ivuxolimab. Adults with locally advanced or metastatic melanoma, renal cell carcinoma, hepatocellular carcinoma or head and neck squamous cell carcinoma were enrolled in the trial. CD4+ and CD8+ T cells were sorted separately from peripheral blood before TCR sequencing. Regarding this clone: This receptor's antigen is unknown. The sample holds no much larger clone one base away, and base qualities are not on file.

For sequencing of the TCRbeta CDR3 region, genomic DNA was extracted from the sorted cells. TCRbeta CDR3 regions were sequenced using the immunoSEQ Assay. Held by TCRdb, this immuneACCESS table contains in-frame sequences only and omits some clones. Under half of the omission traces to an unresolved V gene where checked; the cause of the rest is unknown. The sample table contains tens of thousands of clones; only one count was recorded for just over 85% of them. The top ten hold roughly 56% of the sample. The junction shows trimming of 5 bases on V and 1 base on J, plus 15 bases between the germline ends. The germline V gene provides CDR1 LGHNA and CDR2 YSLEER. The CDR3 runs 15 amino acids, cysteine and phenylalanine included. Only the CDR3 part of the read is kept: 45 bases, read in frame from the first base. Overall study outcomes, separate from this receptor: In the 0.1-3.0 mg/kg groups, partial responders were among the patients with the lowest normalized peripheral clonal expansion, particularly in CD8+ T cells. At doses of 0.1 to 3.0 mg/kg, clonal expansion of both CD4+ and CD8+ T cells in blood was seen between baseline and week 6. On average, CD8+ T cells showed more expanded clones than CD4+ T cells after ivuxolimab. Low levels of normalized T-cell clonal expansion were also seen in some patients who did not respond. Which antigens the clonally expanded peripheral T cells were specific for was not determined.

Here the sequenced sample was CD4+ or CD8+ T cells sorted from blood, taken in a trial of the OX40 agonist ivuxolimab. The clonotype was recovered from an adult with an advanced solid tumor such as melanoma, head and neck, liver or kidney cancer. This sequence uses TRBV4-3 and TRBJ2-7; the D gene is possibly TRBD1, with 5 bases matching. The CDR3 here reads CASSSNVGASYEQYF. The sequenced DNA is TGCGCCAGCAGCTCGAACGTAGGGGCGTCCTACGAGCAGTACTTC.